This is a list of T cell receptor beta chains from one sample in a study of radiotherapy plus CTLA-4 blockade in lung cancer. The table came from immunoSEQ multiplex PCR; TCRdb's copy has only in-frame clones and leaves some out. The repertoire includes roughly 100,000 clones, 70% to 90% of them detected once, and roughly 2.3% sits in the top ten. The sequencing here drew on peripheral blood, taken from a patient treated with radiotherapy plus ipilimumab. Receptors originate from a human donor with non-small cell lung cancer that progressed on radiotherapy plus ipilimumab. Some clones in this sample may be carry-over from other donors' samples. Each CDR3 is given with its conserved first and last residue. The D gene is left open where the match is weak. Size values are once, few and many counts, or a class for expanded clones, and some rows have none.

>TRBV6-5|-|once|TRBJ2-1
CASNGPFYEQFF
TGTGCCAGCAACGGACCCTTCTATGAGCAGTTCTTC
>TRBV5-1|-|once|TRBJ1-1
CASSLGHAPGMNTEAFF
TGCGCCAGCAGCCTGGGGCATGCCCCCGGAATGAACACTGAAGCTTTCTTT
>TRBV5-4|-|-|TRBJ2-1
CASSLYGTYNEQFF
TGTGCCAGCAGCTTGTATGGGACCTACAATGAGCAGTTCTTC
>TRBV6-1|TRBD1|-|TRBJ2-3
CASSGPTGGVKDTQYF
TGTGCCAGCAGTGGCCCCACAGGGGGCGTGAAGGATACGCAGTATTTT
>TRBV5-1|TRBD2|-|TRBJ2-5
CASSLLAGGQETQYF
TGCGCCAGCAGCTTACTAGCGGGGGGCCAAGAGACCCAGTACTTC
>TRBV6-1|TRBD1|once|TRBJ2-7
CASRDPGTGGYEQYF
TGTGCCAGCAGGGACCCCGGGACAGGAGGATACGAGCAGTACTTC
>TRBV7-3|-|-|TRBJ2-5
CASSDQGETQYF
TGTGCCAGCAGCGATCAGGGGGAGACCCAGTACTTC
>TRBV7-9|-|-|TRBJ2-2
CASSFPFPNTGELFF
TGTGCCAGCAGCTTCCCCTTCCCGAACACCGGGGAGCTGTTTTTT
>TRBV7-2|-|few|TRBJ1-3
CASRPRGGGSGNTIYF
TGTGCCAGCAGACCCAGAGGAGGGGGCTCTGGAAACACCATATATTTT
>TRBV5-1|-|-|TRBJ1-4
CASSERGTNEKLFF
TGCGCCAGCAGCGAGAGGGGGACTAATGAAAAACTGTTTTTT
>TRBV6-1|TRBD2|-|TRBJ2-3
CASTISGASTDTQYF
TGTGCCAGCACCATAAGCGGGGCAAGCACAGATACGCAGTATTTT
>TRBV4-2|TRBD2|-|TRBJ2-3
CASSPLAGRTDTQYF
TGTGCCAGCAGCCCCTTAGCGGGGCGCACAGATACGCAGTATTTT
>TRBV4-1|TRBD1|-|TRBJ1-6
CASSQIQGANSPLHF
TGCGCCAGCAGCCAAATACAGGGGGCAAATTCACCCCTCCACTTT
>TRBV2|-|-|TRBJ1-2
CASCLYAGAGGYTF
TGTGCCAGCTGCCTCTACGCAGGGGCGGGTGGCTACACCTTC
>TRBV6-5|-|once|TRBJ2-3
CASSYLVSTDTQYF
TGTGCCAGCAGTTACCTCGTTAGCACAGATACGCAGTATTTT
>TRBV15|-|-|TRBJ2-1
CATSIRGYEQFF
TGTGCCACCAGCATACGAGGCTATGAGCAGTTCTTC
>TRBV18|TRBD2|-|TRBJ2-5
CASSSPSGGVETQYF
TGTGCCAGCTCATCACCGAGCGGGGGCGTAGAGACCCAGTACTTC
>TRBV27|-|-|TRBJ2-1
CASSSHRLLHEQFF
TGTGCCAGCAGTTCACACCGGCTTCTGCATGAGCAGTTCTTC
>TRBV4-2|TRBD1|-|TRBJ1-1
CASSQRTGTVTRDTEAFF
TGTGCCAGCAGCCAGAGAACCGGGACAGTTACCCGGGACACTGAAGCTTTCTTT
>TRBV2|-|once|TRBJ2-1
CASKQQFF
TGTGCCAGCAAGCAGCAGTTCTTC
>TRBV7-9|TRBD1|-|TRBJ1-2
CASSRGTGGNDYGYTF
TGTGCCAGCAGCAGAGGGACAGGGGGCAACGACTATGGCTACACCTTC
>TRBV29-1|-|-|TRBJ1-1
CSVDWDTEAFF
TGCAGCGTTGATTGGGACACTGAAGCTTTCTTT
>TRBV10-3|-|few|TRBJ1-6
CAISDGGTPLHF
TGTGCCATCAGTGACGGGGGTACACCCCTCCACTTT
>TRBV7-7|TRBD2|-|TRBJ2-2
CASSSGTRPSGELFF
TGTGCTAGCAGCTCCGGGACTAGACCTTCCGGGGAGCTGTTTTTT
>TRBV15|-|-|TRBJ2-1
CATSRDTAYNEQFF
TGTGCCACCAGCAGAGATACCGCCTACAATGAGCAGTTCTTC
>TRBV5-6|-|-|TRBJ2-6
CASSQKPRSGANVLTF
TGTGCCAGCAGCCAGAAACCTAGGTCTGGGGCCAACGTCCTGACTTTC
>TRBV27|TRBD1|-|TRBJ2-7
CASSDTDRGGFEQYF
TGTGCCAGCAGTGACACGGACAGGGGGGGATTCGAGCAGTACTTC